Below, 3 T cell receptor beta chains from the same sample are listed, as sequenced in a study of cytomegalovirus exposure and HLA in healthy donors. The PCR employed 60 Vbeta primers together with 13 Jbeta primers. Profiled with immunoSEQ multiplex PCR; TCRdb holds only in-frame clones, not every one. The sample carries over 150,000 clones, 77% recorded once. Sequenced material: PBMCs. The receptors shown here come from a woman in her twenties or thirties in good health and CMV-seropositive.

The genes are TRBV29-1 and TRBJ2-1; weak D call: TRBD2 (6 bases). CDR1 is SQVTM, CDR2 ANQGSEA, per germline. The CDR3 length is 13 residues. Between the trimmed V and J ends, which lost 5 bases and 4 bases, there was a span of 12 bases. CDR3 coding DNA: TGCAGCGTTCGTATTAGCGGATACAATGAGCAGTTCTTC. Translation: CSVRISGYNEQFF.

The chain employs TRBV11-2 and TRBJ2-7; 8 bases map to TRBD2. The germline V gene encodes CDR1 SGHAT and CDR2 FQNNGV. After removal of 3 bases from V and 5 bases from J, the junction contained 9 bases not matched to a gene. The CDR3 runs to 15 residues. The CDR3 reads CASSFRAGGEHEQYF. The CDR3 nucleotides read TGTGCCAGCAGCTTTCGGGCGGGGGGCGAACACGAGCAGTACTTC.

This sequence joins TRBV7-2 and TRBJ2-4, with TRBD2 as a possible D gene (6 bases). Germline V gives CDR1 SGHTA, CDR2 FQGNSA. With 1 base removed from V and 4 bases from J, the gap between germline ends came to 11 bases. The CDR3 spans 15 residues. The chain's CDR3 is CASSLGRDWKNIQYF. The DNA for the CDR3 is TGTGCCAGCAGCTTAGGCCGGGACTGGAAAAACATTCAGTACTTC. Drawing the rest from reference TRBV7-2 and TRBJ2-4, the complete variable domain is GAGVSQSPSNKVTEKGKDVELRCDPISGHTALYWYRQSLGQGLEFLIYFQGNSAPDKSGLPSDRFSAERTGGSVSTLTIQRTQQEDSAVYLCASSLGRDWKNIQYFGAGTRLSVL.